The present entry profiles one TCR beta chain with its context. Its antigen remains unidentified. This entry belongs to a study of blood T cells in healthy people across ages. Study-wide results and caveats: Samples with more naive T cells showed higher observed beta diversity.

Germline V gene data show CDR1 as LGHNT and CDR2 as FRNRAP. V dropped 1 base and J dropped 7 bases, with 11 bases sitting between them. The CDR3 spans 14 residues. Primed by a sample-barcoded 5' primer and a J-beta primer mix, a second PCR proceeded for about 7 to 11 cycles. From the 5' RACE reads, TCRdb called clonotypes with MiXCR, one entry per CDR3 protein. This repertoire shows fewer than 1.5 million distinct CDR3 sequences, about 43% found once; its top ten account for less than 8%. Input material: blood. The TCR originated in a woman aged 18-29 years in good health. V is TRBV12-5 and J is TRBJ2-1, with a possible D match to TRBD1 (6 bases). CDR3 in DNA: TGTGCTAGTGGTTTGGGCGAAGGGGGTAATGAGCAGTTCTTC. Amino acids: CASGLGEGGNEQFF.